Listed here is a single T cell receptor beta chain. Its antigen is unidentified. Sequencing was performed with immunoSEQ multiplex PCR; in TCRdb, only in-frame clones are kept and a portion is missing. Counted here are some 53,000 clones, roughly 89% occurring once; the ten biggest clones make up 2% to 3%. V dropped 6 bases and J dropped 6; count of bases not matched to a gene: 6. This CDR3 has 14 residues. From germline, CDR1 is MNHEY and CDR2 SVGAGI. This entry comes from a study of T cell responses to AZD1222 COVID-19 vaccine. General study results and limits: It was only a handful of AZD1222 recipients who were seropositive at baseline. Donor demographics were predominantly white British with a female majority; clonal diversity may be underestimated.

The receptor's source is an adult who received the AZD1222 COVID-19 vaccine. The chain has TRBV6-5 and TRBJ2-1, with TRBD2 matching over 9 bases. Here the sequenced sample was peripheral blood, taken 28 days after the second AZD1222 dose. CDR3: CASRREGPRNEQFF. CDR3 coding DNA: TGTGCCAGCAGGCGGGAGGGCCCTCGCAATGAGCAGTTCTTC.